Listed below are T cell receptor beta chains from one sample, sequenced in a study of cytomegalovirus exposure and HLA in healthy donors. Only in-frame clones appear in the TCRdb table, and some are missing; sequencing was by immunoSEQ multiplex PCR. The top ten hold approximately 1.3% of the sample, which has 180,000 or so clones, 77% seen once. The source material was PBMCs. Receptors were obtained from a man aged 18 to 29 in good health and CMV-seronegative. The conserved cysteine and the conserved F or W are not part of the CDR3 here.

j_call v_call cdr3_length cdr3_aa
TRBJ2-2 TRBV13 11 ASSSQGLGELF
TRBJ2-7 TRBV7-9 12 ASSSTSGDYEQY
TRBJ2-1 TRBV7-2 13 ASSSLGSRYNEQF
TRBJ2-2 TRBV6-4 11 ASRLRESGELF
TRBJ2-6 TRBV4-3 17 ASSQEHRDRGPGANVLT
TRBJ2-1 TRBV4-2 14 ASSQDGTSGFNEQF
TRBJ1-3 TRBV5-6 14 ASSLMTGHSGNTIY
TRBJ2-7 TRBV5-1 11 ASSQGQGGEQY
TRBJ2-5 TRBV9 11 ASGVDIQETQY
TRBJ2-2 TRBV19 14 ASSITSSGRAGELF
TRBJ2-1 TRBV4-2 13 ASSQLRETYNEQF
TRBJ2-1 TRBV30 10 AWSVAGSEQF
TRBJ2-2 TRBV28 13 ASSLVQKNTGELF
TRBJ1-5 TRBV10-3 11 AIGVRDNQPQH
TRBJ1-2 TRBV2 11 ASTHLDRAGYT
TRBJ2-7 TRBV19 13 ASSIDTGRSYEQY
TRBJ2-2 TRBV5-1 13 ASSFIAGGAGELF
TRBJ2-6 TRBV2 12 ASSGGLGANVLT
TRBJ1-5 TRBV2 12 ASSRQVLRQPQH
TRBJ2-5 TRBV4-2 14 ASSQLKGGRGETQY
TRBJ1-4 TRBV6-6 14 ASSPNSPRSDEKLF
TRBJ1-2 TRBV19 10 ASSLGGYGYT
TRBJ2-5 TRBV7-6 12 ASSLDGTQETQY
TRBJ2-5 TRBV4-2 14 ASSQMPAGYQETQY
TRBJ2-5 TRBV27 12 ASSFLGAQETQY
TRBJ1-6 TRBV4-3 15 ASSRARGGGAESPLH
TRBJ2-1 TRBV5-4 13 ASSPTSGGAGEQF
TRBJ2-5 TRBV11-2 13 ASSLSGTGVETQY
TRBJ2-5 TRBV2 11 AIPTGAPETQY
TRBJ1-5 TRBV7-9 14 ASSPSGSRGNQPQH
TRBJ2-7 TRBV7-9 10 SCHRGRYEQY
TRBJ1-6 TRBV18 12 ASSPGRANSPLH